The rows below give T cell receptor beta chains drawn from one sample of a study of CD8 T cells in Susac syndrome. A single record per CDR3 protein comes from TCRdb applying MiXCR to the immunoSEQ multiplex PCR reads. The sample has 150,000 to 200,000 distinct CDR3 sequences; around 94% are singletons. The specimen sequenced was CD4+ T cells from PBMCs. The receptors originated from a human donor in good health. The CDR3 runs from the conserved cysteine through the conserved F or W. The D gene is left open where the match is weak. Clone size is stated in some rows and not others, as once, few, many or a class when expanded.

>TRBV29-1|NA|TRBJ2-1|NA
TGCAGCATTGAGTCGCAGTTCTTC
CSIESQFF
>TRBV2|TRBD1|TRBJ2-1|NA
TGTGCCAGCAGTGAAGCGGGACAGGGCTCTGAGCAGTTCTTC
CASSEAGQGSEQFF
>TRBV2|NA|TRBJ1-1|NA
TGTGCCAGCAGGAGTGAGGACCTTAGGGGCACTGAAGCTTTCTTT
CASRSEDLRGTEAFF
>TRBV6-2/TRBV6-3|NA|TRBJ2-2|NA
TGTGCCAGCAGTTACCTTGTCCCCGGGGAGCTGTTTTTT
CASSYLVPGELFF
>TRBV29-1|TRBD1|TRBJ2-2|NA
TGCAGCGTTGAATATGGACAGGGGGACGGGGAGCTGTTTTTT
CSVEYGQGDGELFF
>TRBV30|NA|TRBJ2-3|NA
TGTGCCTGGAGTGTTATCTTAACTTCTAGCACAGATACGCAGTATTTT
CAWSVILTSSTDTQYF
>TRBV20-1|TRBD2|TRBJ2-1|NA
TGCAGTGCCCAAACCCCAGCGGGGGGCCGAGGCCCCTACAATGAGCAGTTCTTC
CSAQTPAGGRGPYNEQFF
>TRBV29-1|TRBD2|TRBJ2-7|NA
TGCAGCGTTGAAGGCTCAGGCGGGAGCTCCTACGAGCAGTACTTC
CSVEGSGGSSYEQYF
>TRBV4-3|NA|TRBJ2-3|NA
TGCGCCAGCAGCCAAGATTCCCCAGATACGCAGTATTTT
CASSQDSPDTQYF
>TRBV27|NA|TRBJ1-1|NA
TGTGCCAGCAGTCCACTACAGGGAAACACTGAAGCTTTCTTT
CASSPLQGNTEAFF
>TRBV6-2/TRBV6-3|NA|TRBJ1-6|once
TGTGCCAGCAGCCCACTAACCGGGACGGAAGATTCACCCCTCCACTTT
CASSPLTGTEDSPLHF
>TRBV24-1|NA|TRBJ2-1|NA
TGTGCCACCAGTGAAGGGGGAGCCTACAATGAGCAGTTCTTC
CATSEGGAYNEQFF
>TRBV30|TRBD1|TRBJ2-7|NA
TGTGCCTGGAGTGCCTACGGGACAGGGGACCCCTACGAGCAGTACTTC
CAWSAYGTGDPYEQYF
>TRBV30|NA|TRBJ1-1|once
TGTGCCTGGAAAGTGAACACTGAAGCTTTCTTT
CAWKVNTEAFF
>TRBV1|NA|TRBJ1-6|NA
TGCACCAGCAGCCAAGATCAGCGGGAAGGGGCGCGTAATTCACCCCTCCACTTT
CTSSQDQREGARNSPLHF
>TRBV7-8|NA|TRBJ2-7|NA
TGTGCCAGCAGCTTAGGGGCAGTCCTATACGAGCAGTACTTC
CASSLGAVLYEQYF